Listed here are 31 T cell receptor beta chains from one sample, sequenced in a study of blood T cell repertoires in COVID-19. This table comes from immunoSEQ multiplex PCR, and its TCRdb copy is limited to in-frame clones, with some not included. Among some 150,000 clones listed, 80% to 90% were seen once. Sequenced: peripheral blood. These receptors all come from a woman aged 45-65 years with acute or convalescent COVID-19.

The CDR3 here is CASNRASDYGYTF. In nucleotides, the CDR3 is TGTGCCAGCAACAGGGCTTCGGACTATGGCTACACCTTC. V usage is TRBV19 and J usage is TRBJ1-2; D possibly corresponds to TRBD1 (6 bases). The CDR3 has 13 amino acids. The germline V and J ends were trimmed by 9 bases and 3 bases, with 14 bases remaining between them. Germline CDR1 LNHDA, CDR2 SQIVND (reference sequence).

CDR3 sequence (DNA): TGTGCCAGCAGCCCGACTAGCGGGAGCGACAATGAGCAGTTCTTC. Its translation: CASSPTSGSDNEQFF. This chain links TRBV4-2 with TRBJ2-1; TRBD2 matches at 12 bases. Per germline, CDR1 LGHNA and CDR2 YNFKEQ. Losses at the gene ends were 4 bases for V and 5 bases for J; bases not matched to a gene: 3. The CDR3 is made up of 15 amino acids.

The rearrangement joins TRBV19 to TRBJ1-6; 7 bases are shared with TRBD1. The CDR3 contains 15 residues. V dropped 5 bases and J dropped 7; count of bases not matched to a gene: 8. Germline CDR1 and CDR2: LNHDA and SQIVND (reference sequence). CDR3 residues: CASSAGQLENSPLHF. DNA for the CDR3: TGTGCCAGTAGTGCGGGACAGCTAGAGAATTCACCCCTCCACTTT.

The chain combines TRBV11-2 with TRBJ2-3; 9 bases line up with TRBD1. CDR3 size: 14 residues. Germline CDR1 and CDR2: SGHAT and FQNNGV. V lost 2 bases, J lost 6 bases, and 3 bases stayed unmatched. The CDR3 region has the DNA TGTGCCAGCAGCTTATCACAGGGGGCGGATACGCAGTATTTT. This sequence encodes CASSLSQGADTQYF. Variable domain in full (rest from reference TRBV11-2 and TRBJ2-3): EAGVAQSPRYKIIEKRQSVAFWCNPISGHATLYWYQQILGQGPKLLIQFQNNGVVDDSQLPKDRFSAERLKGVDSTLKIQPAKLEDSAVYLCASSLSQGADTQYFGPGTRLTVL.

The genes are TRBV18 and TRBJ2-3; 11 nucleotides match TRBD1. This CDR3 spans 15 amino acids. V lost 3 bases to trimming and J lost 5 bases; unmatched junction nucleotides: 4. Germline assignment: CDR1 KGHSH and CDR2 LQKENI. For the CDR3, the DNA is TGTGCCAGCTCACCGGACAGGGGGCGCGGAGATACGCAGTATTTT. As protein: CASSPDRGRGDTQYF.

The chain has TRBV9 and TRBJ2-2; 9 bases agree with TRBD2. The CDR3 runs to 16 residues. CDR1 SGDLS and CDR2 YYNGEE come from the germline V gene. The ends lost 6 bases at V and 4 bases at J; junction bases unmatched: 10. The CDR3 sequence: CASTRSVREGTGELFF. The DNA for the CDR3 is TGTGCCAGCACCCGTAGCGTGCGGGAGGGCACCGGGGAGCTGTTTTTT.

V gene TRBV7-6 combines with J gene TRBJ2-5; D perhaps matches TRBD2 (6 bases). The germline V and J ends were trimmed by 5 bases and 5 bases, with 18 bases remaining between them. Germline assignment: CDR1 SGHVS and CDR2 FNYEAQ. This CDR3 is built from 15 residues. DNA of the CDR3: TGTGCCAGCAGCCCGAGGTTGGGGCTAGCGGAGACCCAGTACTTC. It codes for CASSPRLGLAETQYF. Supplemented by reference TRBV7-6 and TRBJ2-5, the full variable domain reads GAGVSQSPRYKVTKRGQDVALRCDPISGHVSLYWYRQALGQGPEFLTYFNYEAQQDKSGLPNDRFSAERPEGSISTLTIQRTEQRDSAMYRCASSPRLGLAETQYFGPGTRLLVL.

Here the CDR3 reads CAWSVRGVRTF. For the CDR3, the DNA is TGTGCCTGGAGTGTACGGGGGGTGAGGACCTTC. This chain connects TRBV30 to TRBJ1-2, with D possibly TRBD1 on 5 matching bases. CDR1 is GTSNPN and CDR2 is SVGIG in the germline V gene (reference sequence). The ends were cut back, 0 bases at V and 14 bases at J, with 13 bases in the middle. The length of the CDR3 is 11 residues.

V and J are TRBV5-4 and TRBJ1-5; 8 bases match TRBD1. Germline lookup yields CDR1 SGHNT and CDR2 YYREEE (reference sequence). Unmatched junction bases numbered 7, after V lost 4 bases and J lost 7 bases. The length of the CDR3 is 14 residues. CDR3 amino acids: CASSLQGAEQPQHF. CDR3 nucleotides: TGTGCCAGCAGCCTCCAGGGGGCGGAACAGCCCCAGCATTTT.

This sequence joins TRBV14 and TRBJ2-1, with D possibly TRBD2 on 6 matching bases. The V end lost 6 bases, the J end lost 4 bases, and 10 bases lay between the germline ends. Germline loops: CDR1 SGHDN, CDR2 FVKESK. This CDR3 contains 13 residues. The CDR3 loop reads CASRLAIYNEQFF. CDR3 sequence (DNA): TGTGCCAGCAGACTAGCTATATACAATGAGCAGTTCTTC.

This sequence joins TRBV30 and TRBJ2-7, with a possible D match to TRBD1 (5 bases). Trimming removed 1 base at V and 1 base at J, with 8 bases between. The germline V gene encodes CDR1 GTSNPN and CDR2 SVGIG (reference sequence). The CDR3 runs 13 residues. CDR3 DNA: TGTGCCTGGAGTGGACAGAGATCCTACGAGCAGTACTTC. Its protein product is CAWSGQRSYEQYF.

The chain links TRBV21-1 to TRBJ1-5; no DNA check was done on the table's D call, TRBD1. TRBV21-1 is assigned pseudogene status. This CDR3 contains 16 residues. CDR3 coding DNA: TGTGCCAGCAGCAACCCTAGGACAGGTAGCAATCAGCCCCAGCATTTT. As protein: CASSNPRTGSNQPQHF.

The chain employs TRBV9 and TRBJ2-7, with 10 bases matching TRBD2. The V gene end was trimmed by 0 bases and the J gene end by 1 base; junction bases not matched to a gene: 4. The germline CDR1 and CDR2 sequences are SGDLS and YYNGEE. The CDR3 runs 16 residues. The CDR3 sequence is CASSVGTSGNSYEQYF. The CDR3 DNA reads TGTGCCAGCAGCGTAGGGACTAGCGGAAATTCCTACGAGCAGTACTTC.

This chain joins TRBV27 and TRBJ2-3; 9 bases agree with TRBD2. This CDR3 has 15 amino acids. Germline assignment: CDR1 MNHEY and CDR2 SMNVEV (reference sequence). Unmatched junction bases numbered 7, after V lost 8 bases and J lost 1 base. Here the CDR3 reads CASEVVAGGTDTQYF. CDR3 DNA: TGTGCCAGCGAAGTCGTAGCGGGGGGCACAGATACGCAGTATTTT.

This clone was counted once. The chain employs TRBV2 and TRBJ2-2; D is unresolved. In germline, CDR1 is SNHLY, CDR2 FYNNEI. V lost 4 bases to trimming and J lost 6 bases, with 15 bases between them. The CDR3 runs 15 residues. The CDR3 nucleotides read TGTGCCAGCAGTGTGAGGCGGTTAAGTTCCGGGGAGCTGTTTTTT. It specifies CASSVRRLSSGELFF. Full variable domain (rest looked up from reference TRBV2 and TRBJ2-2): EPEVTQTPSHQVTQMGQEVILRCVPISNHLYFYWYRQILGQKVEFLVSFYNNEISEKSEIFDDQFSVERPDGSNFTLKIRSTKLEDSAMYFCASSVRRLSSGELFFGEGSRLTVL.

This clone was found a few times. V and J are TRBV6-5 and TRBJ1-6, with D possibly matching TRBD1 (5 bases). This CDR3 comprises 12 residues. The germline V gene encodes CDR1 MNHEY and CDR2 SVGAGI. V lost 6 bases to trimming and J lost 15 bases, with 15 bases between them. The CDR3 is CASSSDTLSLHF. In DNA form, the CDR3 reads TGTGCCAGCAGCTCGGACACCCTGAGCCTCCACTTT.

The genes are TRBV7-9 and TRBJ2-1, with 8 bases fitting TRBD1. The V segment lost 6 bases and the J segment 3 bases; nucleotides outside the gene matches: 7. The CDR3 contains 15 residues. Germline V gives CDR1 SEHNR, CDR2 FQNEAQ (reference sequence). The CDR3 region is CASSFTGTGYNEQFF. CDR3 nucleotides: TGTGCCAGCAGTTTTACCGGGACAGGCTACAATGAGCAGTTCTTC.

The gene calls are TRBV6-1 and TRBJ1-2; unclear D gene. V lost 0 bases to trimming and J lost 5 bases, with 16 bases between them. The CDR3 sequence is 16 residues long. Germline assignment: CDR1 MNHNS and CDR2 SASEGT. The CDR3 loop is CASSEARGGGVYGYTF. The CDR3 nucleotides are TGTGCCAGCAGTGAAGCTCGAGGCGGAGGCGTTTATGGCTACACCTTC.

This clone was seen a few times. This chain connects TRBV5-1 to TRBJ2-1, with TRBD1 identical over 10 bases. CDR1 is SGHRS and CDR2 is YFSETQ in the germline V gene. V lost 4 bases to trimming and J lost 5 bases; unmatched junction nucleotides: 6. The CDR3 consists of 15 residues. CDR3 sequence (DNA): TGCGCCAGCAGCAAAACGGGACAGGGGAACAATGAGCAGTTCTTC. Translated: CASSKTGQGNNEQFF.

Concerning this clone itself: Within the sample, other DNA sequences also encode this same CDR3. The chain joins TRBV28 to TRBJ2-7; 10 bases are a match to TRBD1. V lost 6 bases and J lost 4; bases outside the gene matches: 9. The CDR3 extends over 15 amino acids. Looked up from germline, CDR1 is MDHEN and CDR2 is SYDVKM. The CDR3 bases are TGTGCCAGCAGCCTCTCGGGACAGGGGATTTACGAGCAGTACTTC. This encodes CASSLSGQGIYEQYF.

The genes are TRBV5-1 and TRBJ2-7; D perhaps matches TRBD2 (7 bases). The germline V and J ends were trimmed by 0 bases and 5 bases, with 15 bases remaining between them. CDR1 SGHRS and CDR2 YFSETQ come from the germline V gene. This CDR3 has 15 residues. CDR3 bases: TGCGCCAGCAGCTTGGAGGTCGGGGGGCTCGACGAGCAGTACTTC. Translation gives CASSLEVGGLDEQYF.

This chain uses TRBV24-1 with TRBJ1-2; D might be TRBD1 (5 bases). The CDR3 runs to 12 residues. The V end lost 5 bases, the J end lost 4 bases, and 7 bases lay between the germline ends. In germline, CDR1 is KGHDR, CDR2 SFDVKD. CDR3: CATSAGSYGYTF. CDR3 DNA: TGTGCCACCAGTGCAGGGTCCTATGGCTACACCTTC.

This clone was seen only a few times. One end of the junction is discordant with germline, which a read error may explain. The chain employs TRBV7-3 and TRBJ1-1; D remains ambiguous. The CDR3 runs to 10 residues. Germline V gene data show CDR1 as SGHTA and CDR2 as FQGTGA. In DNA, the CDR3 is TGTGCCAGCAGCTTAAACCGGGGTCTCTTT. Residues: CASSLNRGLF.

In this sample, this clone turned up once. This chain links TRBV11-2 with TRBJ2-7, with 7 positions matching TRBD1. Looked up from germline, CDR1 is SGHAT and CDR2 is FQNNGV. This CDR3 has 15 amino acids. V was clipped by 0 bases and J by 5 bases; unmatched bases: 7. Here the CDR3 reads CASSLESGTANEQYF. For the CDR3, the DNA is TGTGCCAGCAGCTTAGAGTCCGGGACAGCCAACGAGCAGTACTTC. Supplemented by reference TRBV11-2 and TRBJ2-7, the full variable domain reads EAGVAQSPRYKIIEKRQSVAFWCNPISGHATLYWYQQILGQGPKLLIQFQNNGVVDDSQLPKDRFSAERLKGVDSTLKIQPAKLEDSAVYLCASSLESGTANEQYFGPGTRLTVT.

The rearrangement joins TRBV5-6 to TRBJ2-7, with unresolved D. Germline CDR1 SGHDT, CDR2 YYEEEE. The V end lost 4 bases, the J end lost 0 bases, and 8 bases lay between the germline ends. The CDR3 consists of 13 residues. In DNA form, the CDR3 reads TGTGCCAGCAGCATTCAGGACTCCTACGAGCAGTACTTC. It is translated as CASSIQDSYEQYF.

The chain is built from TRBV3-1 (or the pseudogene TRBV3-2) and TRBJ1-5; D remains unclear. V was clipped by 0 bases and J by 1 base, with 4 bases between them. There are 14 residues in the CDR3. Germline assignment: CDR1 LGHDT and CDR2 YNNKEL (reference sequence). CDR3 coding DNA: TGTGCCAGCAGCCAAGAACAGAGCAATCAGCCCCAGCATTTT. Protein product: CASSQEQSNQPQHF.

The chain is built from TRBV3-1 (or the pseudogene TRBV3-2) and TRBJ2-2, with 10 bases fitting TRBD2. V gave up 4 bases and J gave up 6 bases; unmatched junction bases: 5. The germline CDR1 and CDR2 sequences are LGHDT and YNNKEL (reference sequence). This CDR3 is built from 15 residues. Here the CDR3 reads CASSPSGRGPGELFF. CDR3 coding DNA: TGTGCCAGCAGCCCTAGCGGGAGAGGTCCCGGGGAGCTGTTTTTT.

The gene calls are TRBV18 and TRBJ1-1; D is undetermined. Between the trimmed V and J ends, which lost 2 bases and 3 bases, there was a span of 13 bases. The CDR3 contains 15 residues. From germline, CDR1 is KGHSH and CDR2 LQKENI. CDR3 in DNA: TGTGCCAGCTCACCATCCCCTGACATGGACACTGAAGCTTTCTTT. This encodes CASSPSPDMDTEAFF. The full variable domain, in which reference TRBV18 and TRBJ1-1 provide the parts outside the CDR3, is NAGVMQNPRHLVRRRGQEARLRCSPMKGHSHVYWYRQLPEEGLKFMVYLQKENIIDESGMPKERFSAEFPKEGPSILRIQQVVRGDSAAYFCASSPSPDMDTEAFFGQGTRLTVV.

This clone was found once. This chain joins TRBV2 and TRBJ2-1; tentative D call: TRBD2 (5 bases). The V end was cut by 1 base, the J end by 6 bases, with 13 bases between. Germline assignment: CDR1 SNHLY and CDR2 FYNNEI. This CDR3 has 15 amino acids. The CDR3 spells CASSEGLAEGNEQFF. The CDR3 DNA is TGTGCCAGCAGTGAAGGGTTAGCAGAGGGCAATGAGCAGTTCTTC.

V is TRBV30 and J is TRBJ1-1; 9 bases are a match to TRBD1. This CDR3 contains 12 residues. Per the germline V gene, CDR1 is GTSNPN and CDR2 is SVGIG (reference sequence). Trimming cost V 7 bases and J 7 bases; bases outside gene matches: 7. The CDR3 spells CASLTDRGEAFF. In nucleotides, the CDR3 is TGTGCCTCGCTAACGGACAGGGGTGAAGCTTTCTTT.

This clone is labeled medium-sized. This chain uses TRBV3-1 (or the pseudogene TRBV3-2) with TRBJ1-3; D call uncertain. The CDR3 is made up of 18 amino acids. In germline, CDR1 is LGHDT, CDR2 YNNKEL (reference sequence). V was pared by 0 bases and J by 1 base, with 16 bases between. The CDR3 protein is CASSQDSGWAPSGNTIYF. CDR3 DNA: TGTGCCAGCAGCCAAGATTCTGGGTGGGCACCGTCTGGAAACACCATATATTTT.